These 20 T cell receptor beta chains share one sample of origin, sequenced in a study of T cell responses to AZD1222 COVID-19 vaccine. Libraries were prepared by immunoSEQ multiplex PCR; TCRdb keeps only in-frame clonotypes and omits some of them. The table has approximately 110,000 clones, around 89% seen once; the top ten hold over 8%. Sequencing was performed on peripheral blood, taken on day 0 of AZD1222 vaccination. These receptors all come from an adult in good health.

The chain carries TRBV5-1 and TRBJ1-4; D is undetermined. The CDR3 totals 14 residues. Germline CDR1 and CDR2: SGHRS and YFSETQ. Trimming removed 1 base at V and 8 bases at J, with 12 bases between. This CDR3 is CASSLSGFGEKLFF. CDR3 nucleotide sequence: TGCGCCAGCAGCTTGTCGGGGTTCGGGGAAAAACTGTTTTTT.

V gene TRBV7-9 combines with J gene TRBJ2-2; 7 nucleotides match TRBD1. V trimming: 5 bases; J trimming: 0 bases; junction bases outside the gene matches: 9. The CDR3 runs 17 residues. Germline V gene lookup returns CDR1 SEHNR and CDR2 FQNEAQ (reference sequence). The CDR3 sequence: CASSPRWGTANTGELFF. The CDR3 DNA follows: TGTGCCAGCAGCCCCCGATGGGGGACAGCGAACACCGGGGAGCTGTTTTTT.

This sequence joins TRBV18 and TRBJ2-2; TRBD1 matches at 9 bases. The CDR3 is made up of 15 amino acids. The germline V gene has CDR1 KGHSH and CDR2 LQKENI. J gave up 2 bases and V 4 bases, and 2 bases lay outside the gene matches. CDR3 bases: TGTGCCAGCTCACGGGACAGGGTAAACACCGGGGAGCTGTTTTTT. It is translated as CASSRDRVNTGELFF.

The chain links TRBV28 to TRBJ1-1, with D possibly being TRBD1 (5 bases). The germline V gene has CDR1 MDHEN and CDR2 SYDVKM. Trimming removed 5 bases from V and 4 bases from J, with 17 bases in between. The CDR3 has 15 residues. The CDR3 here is CASSPLRGFGTEAFF. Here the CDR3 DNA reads TGTGCCAGCAGTCCCTTAAGGGGTTTTGGCACTGAAGCTTTCTTT.

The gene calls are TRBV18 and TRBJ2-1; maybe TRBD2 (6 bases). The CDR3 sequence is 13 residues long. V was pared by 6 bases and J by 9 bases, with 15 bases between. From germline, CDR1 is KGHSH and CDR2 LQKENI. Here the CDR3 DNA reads TGTGCCAGCTCCCCGGGAGTGGGCAGTGAGCAGTTCTTC. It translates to CASSPGVGSEQFF.

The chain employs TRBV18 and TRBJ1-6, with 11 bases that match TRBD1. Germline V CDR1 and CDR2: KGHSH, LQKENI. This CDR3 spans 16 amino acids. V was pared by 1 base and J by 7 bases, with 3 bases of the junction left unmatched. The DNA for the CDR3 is TGTGCCAGCTCACCACGTGGGACAGGGGGGAATTCACCCCTCCACTTT. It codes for CASSPRGTGGNSPLHF.

The CDR3 sequence is CASSAQGGSNQPQHF. The CDR3 DNA reads TGTGCCAGCAGCGCCCAGGGGGGGAGCAATCAGCCCCAGCATTTT. V gene TRBV7-2 combines with J gene TRBJ1-5; 7 bases map to TRBD1. CDR1 and CDR2 (germline): SGHTA, FQGNSA. V shed 5 bases, J shed 1 base, and the junction held 5 bases outside the gene matches. This CDR3 is built from 15 residues.

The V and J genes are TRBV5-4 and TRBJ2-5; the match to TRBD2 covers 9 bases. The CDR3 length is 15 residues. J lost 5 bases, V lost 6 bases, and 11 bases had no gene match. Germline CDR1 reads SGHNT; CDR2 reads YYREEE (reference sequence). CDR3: CASTPVPGLAETQYF. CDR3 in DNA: TGTGCCAGCACCCCGGTTCCGGGACTAGCTGAGACCCAGTACTTC.

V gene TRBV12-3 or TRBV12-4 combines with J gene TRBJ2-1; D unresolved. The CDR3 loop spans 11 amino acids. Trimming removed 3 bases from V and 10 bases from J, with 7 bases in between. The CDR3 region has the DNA TGTGCCAGCAGTTTCTCCGCCGAGCAGTTCTTC. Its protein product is CASSFSAEQFF.

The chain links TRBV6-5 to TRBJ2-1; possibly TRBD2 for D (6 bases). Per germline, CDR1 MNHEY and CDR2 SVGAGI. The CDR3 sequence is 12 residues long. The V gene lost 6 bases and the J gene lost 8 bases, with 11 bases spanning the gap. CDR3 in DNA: TGTGCCAGCAGACCGACTAGTCATGAGCAGTTCTTC. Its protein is CASRPTSHEQFF.

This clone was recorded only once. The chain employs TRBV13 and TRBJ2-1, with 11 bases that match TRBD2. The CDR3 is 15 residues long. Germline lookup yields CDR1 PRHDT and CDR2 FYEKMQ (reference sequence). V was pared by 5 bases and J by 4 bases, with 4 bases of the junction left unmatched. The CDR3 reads CASSARTSGYNEQFF. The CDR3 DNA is TGTGCCAGCAGCGCCCGGACTAGCGGGTACAATGAGCAGTTCTTC.

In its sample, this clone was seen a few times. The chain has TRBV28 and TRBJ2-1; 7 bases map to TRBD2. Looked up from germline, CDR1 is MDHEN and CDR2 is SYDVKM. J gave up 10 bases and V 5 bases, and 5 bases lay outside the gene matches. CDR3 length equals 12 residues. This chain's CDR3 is CASSLTSAEQFF. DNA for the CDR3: TGTGCCAGCAGTCTCACTAGCGCCGAGCAGTTCTTC.

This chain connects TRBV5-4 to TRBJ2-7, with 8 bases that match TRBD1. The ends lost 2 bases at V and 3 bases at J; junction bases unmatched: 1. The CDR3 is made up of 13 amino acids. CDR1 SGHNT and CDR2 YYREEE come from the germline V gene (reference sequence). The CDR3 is CASSFDRGYEQYF. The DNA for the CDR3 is TGTGCCAGCAGCTTCGACAGGGGCTACGAGCAGTACTTC.

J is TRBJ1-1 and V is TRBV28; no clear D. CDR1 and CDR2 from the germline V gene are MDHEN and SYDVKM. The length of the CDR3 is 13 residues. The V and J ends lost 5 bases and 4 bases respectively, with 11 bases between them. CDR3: CASSLGEGTEAFF. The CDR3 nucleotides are TGTGCCAGCAGTCTCGGGGAGGGCACTGAAGCTTTCTTT.

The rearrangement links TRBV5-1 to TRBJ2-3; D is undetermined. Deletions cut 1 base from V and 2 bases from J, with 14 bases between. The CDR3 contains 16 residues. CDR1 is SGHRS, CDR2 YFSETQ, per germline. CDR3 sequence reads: CASSLSDGGFTDTQYF. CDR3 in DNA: TGCGCCAGCAGCTTGTCGGACGGTGGATTCACAGATACGCAGTATTTT.

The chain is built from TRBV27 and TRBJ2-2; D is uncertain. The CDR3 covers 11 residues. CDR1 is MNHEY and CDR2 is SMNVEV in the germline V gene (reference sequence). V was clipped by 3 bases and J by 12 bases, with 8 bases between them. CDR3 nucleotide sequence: TGTGCCAGCAGTTTCGATTCAAAGCTGTTTTTT. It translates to CASSFDSKLFF.

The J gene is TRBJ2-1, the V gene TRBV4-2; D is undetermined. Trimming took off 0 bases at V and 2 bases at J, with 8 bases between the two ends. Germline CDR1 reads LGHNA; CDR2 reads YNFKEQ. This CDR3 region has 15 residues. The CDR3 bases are TGTGCCAGCAGCCAAGAGGCGAGACCCTACAATGAGCAGTTCTTC. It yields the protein CASSQEARPYNEQFF.

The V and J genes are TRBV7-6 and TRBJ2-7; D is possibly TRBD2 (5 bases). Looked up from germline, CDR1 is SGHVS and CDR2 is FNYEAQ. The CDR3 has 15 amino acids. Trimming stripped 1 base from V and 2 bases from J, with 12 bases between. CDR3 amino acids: CASSLVGGSTYEQYF. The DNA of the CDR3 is TGTGCCAGCAGCTTAGTCGGCGGGTCCACCTACGAGCAGTACTTC.

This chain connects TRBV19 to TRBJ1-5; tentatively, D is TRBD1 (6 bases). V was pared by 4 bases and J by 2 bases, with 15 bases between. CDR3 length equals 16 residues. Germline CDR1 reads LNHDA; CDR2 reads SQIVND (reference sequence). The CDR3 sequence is CASSTTGGLGNQPQHF. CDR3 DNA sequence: TGTGCCAGTAGTACCACCGGGGGGCTAGGCAATCAGCCCCAGCATTTT.

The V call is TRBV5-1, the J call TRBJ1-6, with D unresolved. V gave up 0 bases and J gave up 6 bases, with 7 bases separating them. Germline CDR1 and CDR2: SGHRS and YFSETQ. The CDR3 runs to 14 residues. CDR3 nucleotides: TGCGCCAGCAGCTTGGGGGGAGGTAATTCACCCCTCCACTTT. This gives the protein CASSLGGGNSPLHF.